Each of the 15 T cell receptor beta chains below was sequenced from the same sample in a study of blood T cell repertoires in COVID-19. The method was immunoSEQ multiplex PCR; TCRdb's version includes in-frame clones alone and lacks a portion of them. The table shows some 200,000 clones, with approximately 80% occurring only once. The sample was peripheral blood. The receptors stem from a woman older than 75 with acute or convalescent COVID-19.

The chain couples TRBV7-2 to TRBJ2-3; D is undetermined. Germline V gene sequence: CDR1 SGHTA, CDR2 FQGNSA. This CDR3 has 16 residues. Trimming removed 0 bases at V and 4 bases at J, with 14 bases between. This chain's CDR3 is CASSLAGTQVADTQYF. The CDR3 DNA reads as TGTGCCAGCAGCTTAGCGGGCACGCAAGTTGCAGATACGCAGTATTTT. The full variable domain, its missing parts supplied by reference TRBV7-2 and TRBJ2-3, is GAGVSQSPSNKVTEKGKDVELRCDPISGHTALYWYRQSLGQGLEFLIYFQGNSAPDKSGLPSDRFSAERTGGSVSTLTIQRTQQEDSAVYLCASSLAGTQVADTQYFGPGTRLTVL.

V is TRBV5-1 and J is TRBJ1-3, with 7 bases identical to TRBD1. The trim removed 4 bases at V and 0 bases at J, leaving 10 bases unmatched. CDR3 size: 17 residues. Germline CDR1 SGHRS, CDR2 YFSETQ. CDR3 DNA sequence: TGCGCCAGCAGCCCCATGACAGGGAGGCTCTCTGGAAACACCATATATTTT. Translation: CASSPMTGRLSGNTIYF.

The chain combines TRBV11-2 with TRBJ2-1, with D possibly TRBD2 on 6 matching bases. Germline CDR1 SGHAT, CDR2 FQNNGV. The CDR3 has 14 residues. The germline V and J ends were trimmed by 10 bases and 0 bases, with 13 bases remaining between them. CDR3 sequence reads: CATSGVSSYNEQFF. DNA of the CDR3: TGTGCCACCTCGGGGGTAAGCTCCTACAATGAGCAGTTCTTC.

The CDR3 DNA reads TGTGCCAGCAGTCGAGGACTAGCGGGCACAGATACGCAGTATTTT. Protein product: CASSRGLAGTDTQYF. The gene calls are TRBV6-5 and TRBJ2-3; 10 bases are a match to TRBD2. Trimming at V came to 5 bases and at J to 1 base, leaving 3 bases not matched to a gene. The CDR3 is 15 amino acids. Germline assignment: CDR1 MNHEY and CDR2 SVGAGI.

This clone appeared a few times. V gene TRBV12-3 or TRBV12-4 combines with J gene TRBJ2-1; the D is unclear. V lost 7 bases and J 3 bases, leaving 7 bases between the germline ends. The CDR3 runs 12 residues. CDR3 nucleotide sequence: TGTGCCAGCATCCGTAACTACAATGAGCAGTTCTTC. Translation: CASIRNYNEQFF.

The rearrangement uses TRBV13 and TRBJ2-2, with 8 bases matching TRBD1. CDR1 PRHDT and CDR2 FYEKMQ come from the germline V gene (reference sequence). J lost 1 base, V lost 6 bases, and 13 bases had no gene match. The CDR3 extends over 18 amino acids. Here the CDR3 reads CASSRMATGTGNTGELFF. For the CDR3, the DNA is TGTGCCAGCAGTCGGATGGCGACCGGGACAGGGAACACCGGGGAGCTGTTTTTT.

This clone has only one observation. This chain joins TRBV19 and TRBJ2-7; TRBD2 aligns across 10 bases. CDR1 and CDR2 from the germline V gene are LNHDA and SQIVND (reference sequence). Germline trimming cut 5 bases from V and 4 bases from J; bases unmatched to any gene: 11. The CDR3 covers 16 residues. CDR3 in DNA: TGTGCCAGTAGTCTGCGAGGTAGCGGGGGGAAGTACGAGCAGTACTTC. It specifies CASSLRGSGGKYEQYF.

The chain couples TRBV28 to TRBJ1-4; the match to TRBD1 covers 8 bases. J lost 3 bases, V lost 8 bases, and 5 bases had no gene match. Germline-derived CDR1 and CDR2 are MDHEN and SYDVKM. This CDR3 has 14 amino acids. The CDR3 region is CASSTGGSNEKLFF. The DNA of the CDR3 is TGTGCCAGCTCAACAGGGGGGTCTAATGAAAAACTGTTTTTT.

The chain couples TRBV2 to TRBJ1-5; 9 bases are a match to TRBD1. V gave up 4 bases and J gave up 2 bases; unmatched junction bases: 3. This CDR3 is built from 15 residues. Germline V gives CDR1 SNHLY, CDR2 FYNNEI. The CDR3 DNA follows: TGTGCCAGCAGTGTTGGGACAGGGCGCAATCAGCCCCAGCATTTT. Amino acids: CASSVGTGRNQPQHF.

The rearrangement links TRBV4-2 to TRBJ1-1, with D perhaps matching TRBD1 (5 bases). Germline values: CDR1 LGHNA, CDR2 YNFKEQ. The CDR3 has 14 amino acids. Trimming shortened V by 0 bases and J by 3 bases, and 8 bases separated the two germline ends. CDR3 amino acids: CASSQDRVDTEAFF. The DNA for the CDR3 is TGTGCCAGCAGCCAAGACAGGGTGGACACTGAAGCTTTCTTT.

V is TRBV7-9 and J is TRBJ2-7; 7 bases map to TRBD1. The CDR3 consists of 14 residues. The V and J ends lost 5 bases and 4 bases, in that order; junction bases with no gene match: 8. Germline V gene sequence: CDR1 SEHNR, CDR2 FQNEAQ (reference sequence). The CDR3: CASSPATGEYEQYF. CDR3 DNA: TGTGCCAGCAGCCCCGCCACAGGGGAGTACGAGCAGTACTTC.

The chain recombines TRBV10-3 with TRBJ1-2; the match to TRBD1 covers 8 bases. V dropped 6 bases and J dropped 5; count of bases not matched to a gene: 8. Germline loops: CDR1 ENHRY, CDR2 SYGVKD. This CDR3 comprises 14 residues. The CDR3 nucleotides are TGTGCCATCAGGAGTTTGGACAGGGAATATGGCTACACCTTC. Translation gives CAIRSLDREYGYTF.

This chain connects TRBV5-1 to TRBJ1-4; D possibly corresponds to TRBD1 (5 bases). CDR3 size: 15 residues. Per the germline V gene, CDR1 is SGHRS and CDR2 is YFSETQ. Between the trimmed V and J ends, which lost 0 bases and 8 bases, there was a span of 14 bases. Here the CDR3 reads CASSLGQGGGEKLFF. DNA for the CDR3: TGCGCCAGCAGCTTGGGCCAGGGCGGAGGGGAAAAACTGTTTTTT.

CDR3 nucleotide sequence: TGTGCCAGCAGCTTAGCATTCTGGAGGGGACGTGTTCGCAATCAGCCCCAGCATTTT. This gives the protein CASSLAFWRGRVRNQPQHF. The chain is built from TRBV7-4 and TRBJ1-5; TRBD1 is a possible D gene (5 bases). CDR3 size: 19 residues. The germline gives CDR1 SGHVT, CDR2 SQSDAQ. Trimming took off 0 bases at V and 2 bases at J, with 20 bases between the two ends.

Details on this clone: Other DNA sequences in this sample translate to the same CDR3. The rearrangement links TRBV18 to TRBJ1-2; 7 nucleotides match TRBD1. Trimming at V came to 6 bases and at J to 5 bases, leaving 6 bases not matched to a gene. Germline CDR1 is KGHSH and CDR2 is LQKENI. The CDR3 sequence is 13 residues long. CDR3 region: CASSPDRDYGYTF. The CDR3 coding sequence is TGTGCCAGCTCCCCCGACAGGGATTATGGCTACACCTTC.